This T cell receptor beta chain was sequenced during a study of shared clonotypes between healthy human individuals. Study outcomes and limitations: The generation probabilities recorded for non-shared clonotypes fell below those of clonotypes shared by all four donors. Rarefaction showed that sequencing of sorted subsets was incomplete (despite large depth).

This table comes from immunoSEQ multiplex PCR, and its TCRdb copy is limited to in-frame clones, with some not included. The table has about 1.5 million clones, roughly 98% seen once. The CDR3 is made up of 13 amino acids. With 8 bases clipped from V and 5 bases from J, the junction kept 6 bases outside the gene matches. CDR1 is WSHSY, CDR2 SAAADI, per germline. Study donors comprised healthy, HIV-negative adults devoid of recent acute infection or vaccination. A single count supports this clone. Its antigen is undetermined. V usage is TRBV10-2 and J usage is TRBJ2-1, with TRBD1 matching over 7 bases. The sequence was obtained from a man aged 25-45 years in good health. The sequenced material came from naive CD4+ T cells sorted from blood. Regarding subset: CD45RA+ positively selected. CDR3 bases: TGCGCCAGCTCCCAGACAGGGCACAATGAGCAGTTCTTC. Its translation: CASSQTGHNEQFF.